The clone carrying this T cell receptor (beta chain) was seen many times. The antigen is not known. This entry is derived from a study of T cells in localized non-small cell lung cancer. Study-wide points: Heterogeneity cannot be ruled out, as sequencing used one tumor region only. It was uninvolved adjacent lung that showed the highest T cell clonality, exceeding tumor.

This CDR3 is 13 amino acids long. The germline CDR1 and CDR2 sequences are MNHGY and SAAAGT. V was clipped by 5 bases and J by 2 bases, with 9 bases between them. Generated by immunoSEQ multiplex PCR, the TCRdb table keeps only in-frame clones and is missing some. The repertoire holds about 6,000 clones, with roughly two fifths as singletons. The V gene is TRBV6-8, the J gene TRBJ1-1, with a possible D match to TRBD1 (6 bases). The material was lung tumor tissue, obtained before any cancer treatment. The sequence was collected from a woman aged 35 to 75 with stage II squamous cell lung carcinoma. The CDR3 DNA sequence: TGTGCCAGCAGTAGGACAGTTAACACTGAAGCTTTCTTT. It encodes CASSRTVNTEAFF.